This T cell receptor beta chain was identified during a study of T-cell reconstitution after alpha-beta-depleted transplantation in children. Study-wide results and limits: Hyperexpanded clones declined; after one year, newly produced T cells mostly supplied diversity. After transplant, high TCRbeta diversity at day 60 in some patients arose from surviving recipient T cells and thymic progenitors.

Preparation of the TCRbeta library used unique molecular identifiers. TCRdb processed the PCR reads anew with MiXCR; each CDR3 protein has one entry. The sample lists fewer than 1 million distinct CDR3 sequences, under 20% occurring once. Trimming stripped 5 bases from V and 1 base from J, with 8 bases between. The CDR3 has 13 residues. CDR1 SGHVS and CDR2 FQNEAQ come from the germline V gene. In its sample, this clonotype was seen a few times. As yet, its antigen is unknown. The sequence was collected from a male patient younger than 18 who had a stem cell transplant for acute lymphoblastic leukemia, so the T cells may come from the graft donor. J is TRBJ2-5 and V is TRBV7-8; D is ambiguous. The sequences come from PBMCs, mostly from graft donor cells, collected 360 days after TCRalphabeta/CD19-depleted stem cell transplant. The CDR3 loop is CASSRRPQETQYF. For the CDR3, the DNA is TGTGCCAGCAGCAGAAGGCCCCAAGAGACCCAGTACTTC.